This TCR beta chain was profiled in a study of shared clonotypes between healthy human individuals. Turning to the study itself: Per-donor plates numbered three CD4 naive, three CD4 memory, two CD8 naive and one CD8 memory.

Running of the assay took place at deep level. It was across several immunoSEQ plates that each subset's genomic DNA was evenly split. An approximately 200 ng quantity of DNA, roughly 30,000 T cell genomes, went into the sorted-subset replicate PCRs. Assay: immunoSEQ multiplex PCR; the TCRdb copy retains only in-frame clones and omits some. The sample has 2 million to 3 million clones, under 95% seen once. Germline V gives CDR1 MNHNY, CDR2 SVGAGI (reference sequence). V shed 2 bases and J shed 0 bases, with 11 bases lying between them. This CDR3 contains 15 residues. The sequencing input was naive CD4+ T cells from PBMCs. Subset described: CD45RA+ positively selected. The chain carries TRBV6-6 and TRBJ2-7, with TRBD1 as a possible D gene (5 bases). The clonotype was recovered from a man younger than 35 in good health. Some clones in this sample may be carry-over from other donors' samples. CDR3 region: CASSYGAVSSYEQYF. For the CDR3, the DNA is TGTGCCAGCAGTTACGGGGCCGTCAGCTCCTACGAGCAGTACTTC.